What follows is one T cell receptor (beta chain) and its context. Antigen: not known. TCR beta libraries carry UMIs added by 5'RACE template switching. TCRdb reprocessed the 5' RACE reads; each CDR3 protein has one entry and no DNA is given. Recorded for this sample: about 410,000 distinct CDR3 sequences. This sample is part of a study of T cells expressing NK-cell markers. Study information: Beta-chain profiling covered CD3+CD56+NKG2C+, CD3+CD56+NKG2C- and CD3+CD56-NKG2C+ sorted subsets. The eight sequenced donors comprised seven who were HCMV-seropositive and one who was seronegative. Study conclusions and caveats: The CD3+CD56-NKG2C+ fraction of a handful of donors was likewise dominated by these clonotypes.

The germline gives CDR1 LGHNA, CDR2 YNFKEQ. The CDR3 loop spans 15 amino acids. The sequencing input was blood T cells: a sorted CD56 or NKG2C T cell subset, CD4+ or CD8+ T cells, or bulk PBMC T cells (not recorded which). V usage is TRBV4-2 and J usage is TRBJ2-7; TCRdb's assignment of TRBD1 cannot be checked, as there is no DNA. This receptor was obtained from a woman in her fifties or sixties in good health. This CDR3 is CASSPPGDSFHEQYF.